Presented here are 30 T cell receptor beta chains from one specimen sequenced in a study of T cells in Graves' hyperthyroidism and ophthalmopathy (dated by TCRdb to the late 2010s). Receptor amplification or capture employed multiplex PCR. Sequencer: Illumina HiSeq 2000. TCR beta CDR3 regions were amplified from RNA transcripts. A first-round RT-PCR of the TCR CDR3 used the HTBI primer set with the Qiagen OneStep RT-PCR kit. TCRdb took the public reads, trimmed them with fastp at Q25, ran MiXCR for clone calling and kept in-frame beta chains. Rows are unified per CDR3 protein, each entry keeping the most common DNA and genes. The sample table shows fewer than 600,000 distinct CDR3 sequences, and approximately 15% are seen once. About a sixth of the sample is taken by the ten largest. Sequencing was done on a sample of blood. Every receptor here comes from a woman aged 18-30 years with Graves' hyperthyroidism.

This clonotype was counted at least ten times. The CDR3, as DNA: TGCAGTGCTAGCGGGAGCTACGAGCAGTACGTC. Its translation is CSASGSYEQYV. The chain joins TRBV20-1 to TRBJ2-7, with D possibly being TRBD2 (6 bases). The germline V gene encodes CDR1 DFQATT and CDR2 SNEGSKA (reference sequence). The ends were cut back, 3 bases at V and 3 bases at J, with 6 bases in the middle. The CDR3 contains 11 residues.

This clonotype was seen many times. V usage is TRBV27 and J usage is TRBJ1-5; D gene unclear. With 0 bases removed from V and 3 bases from J, the gap between germline ends came to 15 bases. The germline V gene encodes CDR1 MNHEY and CDR2 SMNVEV (reference sequence). This CDR3 comprises 17 residues. DNA for the CDR3: TGTGCCAGCAGTTTATCGATGTCACAGATCTACAATCAGCCCCAGCATTTT. This encodes CASSLSMSQIYNQPQHF.

This clonotype has more than one count but fewer than ten. The chain is built from TRBV4-2 and TRBJ1-1, with 7 bases fitting TRBD1. The CDR3 is made up of 15 amino acids. The germline V gene encodes CDR1 LGHNA and CDR2 YNFKEQ. V lost 4 bases, J lost 0 bases, and 5 bases stayed unmatched. CDR3 DNA: TGTGCCAGCAGCCGGGACAGAACTTTGAACACTGAAGCTTTCTTT. Translation gives CASSRDRTLNTEAFF.

This clonotype has a count of ten or more. This rearrangement joins TRBV11-2 to TRBJ2-7, with a tentative D call TRBD2 (5 bases). V shed 2 bases and J shed 2 bases, with 13 bases lying between them. Germline-derived CDR1 and CDR2 are SGHAT and FQNNGV. The CDR3 runs 15 residues. The CDR3 spells CASSLTRGGAYEQYV. CDR3 coding DNA: TGTGCCAGCAGCTTAACCCGGGGTGGAGCCTACGAGCAGTACGTC.

This clonotype was counted many times. The V and J genes are TRBV11-2 and TRBJ2-7; 8 nucleotides align to TRBD2. The V gene's germline CDR1 is SGHAT and CDR2 FQNNGV. This CDR3 has 14 residues. V trimming: 2 bases; J trimming: 3 bases; junction bases outside the gene matches: 3. The DNA of the CDR3 is TGTGCCAGCAGCTTACAAGCGGGGGACTACGAGCAGTACGTC. Residues: CASSLQAGDYEQYV.

Ten or more counts support this clonotype. V is TRBV2 and J is TRBJ1-1; D might be TRBD1 (5 bases). CDR3 size: 14 residues. Trimming took off 8 bases at V and 4 bases at J, with 17 bases between the two ends. Germline V CDR1 and CDR2: SNHLY, FYNNEI. The CDR3 region is CASDGRGIGTEAFF. Written as DNA, the CDR3 is TGTGCCAGCGACGGGAGGGGTATCGGCACTGAAGCTTTCTTT.

This clonotype appeared a few times. This sequence may be a read error, since a much larger clone differs from it by one base. J is TRBJ2-5 and V is TRBV12-5; no reliable D call. Trimming took 0 bases from V and 7 from J, leaving 15 bases between them. Germline loops: CDR1 LGHNT, CDR2 FRNRAP. The CDR3 loop spans 15 amino acids. The CDR3 reads CASGLVGNRIGTQYF. The CDR3 DNA follows: TGTGCTAGTGGTTTGGTAGGCAACCGCATCGGGACCCAGTACTTC.

This clonotype was found many times. The chain carries TRBV9 and TRBJ2-3; 7 bases line up with TRBD2. The CDR3 contains 21 residues. Germline CDR1 SGDLS, CDR2 YYNGEE. V lost 0 bases and J lost 0; bases outside the gene matches: 19. CDR3 loop: CASSVGWPGGKIETSTDTQYF. The CDR3 coding sequence is TGTGCCAGCAGCGTAGGTTGGCCGGGAGGAAAGATCGAGACTAGCACAGATACGCAGTATTTT.

This clonotype was seen repeatedly, ten times or more. The chain uses TRBV11-2 and TRBJ2-2, with TRBD2 as a possible D gene (6 bases). Trimming took off 5 bases at V and 1 base at J, with 14 bases between the two ends. The CDR3 is made up of 16 amino acids. CDR1 SGHAT and CDR2 FQNNGV come from the germline V gene. The CDR3, as DNA: TGTGCCAGCAGCCCGGCGGGGCGGGAGAACACCGGGGAGCTGTTTTTT. It is translated as CASSPAGRENTGELFF.

In its sample, this clonotype was seen many times. The V gene is TRBV7-3, the J gene TRBJ2-2; D perhaps matches TRBD2 (6 bases). V was trimmed by 2 bases and J by 5 bases, leaving 12 bases between them. The CDR3 runs 15 residues. Per germline, CDR1 SGHTA and CDR2 FQGTGA. The CDR3 DNA reads TGTGCCAGCAGCTTAGACGGGAGAAGGACCGGGGAGCTGTTTTTT. The encoded protein is CASSLDGRRTGELFF. Full variable domain (remainder filled in from reference TRBV7-3 and TRBJ2-2): GAGVSQTPSNKVTEKGKYVELRCDPISGHTALYWYRQSLGQGPEFLIYFQGTGAADDSGLPNDRFFAVRPEGSVSTLKIQRTERGDSAVYLCASSLDGRRTGELFFGEGSRLTVL.

This clonotype was counted a few times. The chain recombines TRBV5-1 with TRBJ1-2; D is undetermined. This CDR3 has 15 amino acids. CDR1 and CDR2 from the germline V gene are SGHRS and YFSETQ. Deletions cut 2 bases from V and 1 base from J, with 12 bases between. The chain's CDR3 is CASSFSEGFNYGYTF. CDR3 sequence (DNA): TGCGCCAGCAGCTTTAGTGAAGGGTTTAACTATGGCTACACCTTC. Supplemented by reference TRBV5-1 and TRBJ1-2, the full variable domain reads KAGVTQTPRYLIKTRGQQVTLSCSPISGHRSVSWYQQTPGQGLQFLFEYFSETQRNKGNFPGRFSGRQFSNSRSEMNVSTLELGDSALYLCASSFSEGFNYGYTFGSGTRLTVV.

This clonotype was picked up a small number of times. The chain joins TRBV10-2 to TRBJ1-5; no definite D call. The CDR3 runs to 17 residues. Trimming removed 6 bases from V and 3 bases from J, with 21 bases in between. Germline-derived CDR1 and CDR2 are WSHSY and SAAADI. The CDR3 reads CASSDPMDGSSNQPQHF. In DNA, the CDR3 is TGCGCCAGCAGCGATCCGATGGATGGCAGCTCCAATCAGCCCCAGCATTTT.

This clonotype was recorded at least ten times. The chain has TRBV29-1 and TRBJ1-1, with 10 bases aligning to TRBD1. The CDR3 is 11 amino acids. Trimming took 7 bases from V and 6 from J; bases not matched to a gene: 2. CDR1 SQVTM and CDR2 ANQGSEA come from the germline V gene. This CDR3 is CSAGTGAEAFF. As DNA, the CDR3 is TGCAGCGCAGGGACAGGGGCTGAAGCTTTCTTT.

CDR3: CASSLDATGEQYF. DNA of the CDR3: TGCGCCAGCAGCTTGGATGCGACCGGGGAGCAGTACTTC. This chain connects TRBV5-1 to TRBJ2-7; D unclear. V was cut by 0 bases and J by 7 bases, with 11 bases left in between. There are 13 residues in the CDR3. From germline, CDR1 is SGHRS and CDR2 YFSETQ.

This clonotype was detected many times. The V gene is TRBV4-1, the J gene TRBJ1-6; D is undetermined. There are 15 residues in the CDR3. With 0 bases removed from V and 6 bases from J, the gap between germline ends came to 9 bases. Germline-derived CDR1 and CDR2 are MGHRA and YSYEKL. The CDR3 bases are TGCGCCAGCAGCCAAGAAACCTCATTTAATTCACCCCTCCACTTT. It is translated as CASSQETSFNSPLHF.

This clonotype occurred many times. The chain carries TRBV10-3 and TRBJ1-1, with a weak D call TRBD1 (6 bases). The CDR3 runs to 13 residues. Germline loops: CDR1 ENHRY, CDR2 SYGVKD. V lost 3 bases and J lost 3, with 8 bases in between. CDR3 nucleotides: TGTGCCATCAGTGAAGGGGGTTACACTGAAGCTTTCTTT. Its translation: CAISEGGYTEAFF.

This clonotype was counted at least ten times. The chain combines TRBV24-1 with TRBJ1-2; 8 positions match TRBD1. Germline CDR1 reads KGHDR; CDR2 reads SFDVKD. The CDR3 contains 15 residues. V was pared by 4 bases and J by 5 bases, with 8 bases of the junction left unmatched. CDR3 sequence: CATSDTGTGSYGYTF. In nucleotides, the CDR3 is TGTGCCACCAGTGACACCGGGACAGGTAGTTATGGCTACACCTTC.

This clonotype was counted at least ten times. The chain has TRBV6-2 or TRBV6-3 and TRBJ2-7; the match to TRBD2 covers 7 bases. CDR1 is MNHEY and CDR2 is SVGEGT in the germline V gene. J gave up 2 bases and V 3 bases, and 7 bases lay outside the gene matches. The CDR3 spans 15 residues. CDR3 residues: CASSYGPSGTYEQYF. CDR3 coding DNA: TGTGCCAGCAGTTATGGGCCTAGCGGAACCTACGAGCAGTACTTC.

This clonotype was seen at least ten times. CDR3 amino acids: CASSHREGGYGYTF. In DNA, the CDR3 is TGTGCCAGCAGTCACAGGGAAGGCGGCTATGGCTACACCTTC. The V call is TRBV2, the J call TRBJ1-2; possibly TRBD1 for D (6 bases). The V end was cut by 5 bases, the J end by 4 bases, with 14 bases between. Germline V CDR1 and CDR2: SNHLY, FYNNEI. This CDR3 comprises 14 residues.

The chain uses TRBV19 and TRBJ2-1; 8 nucleotides align to TRBD1. CDR3 size: 16 residues. Germline V CDR1 and CDR2: LNHDA, SQIVND (reference sequence). Losses at the gene ends were 5 bases for V and 1 base for J; bases not matched to a gene: 7. CDR3 sequence (DNA): TGTGCCAGTAGTTTGCCCCGACAGGGGTCCTACAATGAGCAGTTCTTC. Translation gives CASSLPRQGSYNEQFF.

The gene calls are TRBV2 and TRBJ2-3; no reliable D call. Germline V CDR1 and CDR2: SNHLY, FYNNEI. The V and J ends lost 7 bases and 0 bases respectively, with 11 bases between them. The CDR3 has 14 residues. CDR3: CASTIGRSTDTQYF. The DNA for the CDR3 is TGTGCCAGCACCATCGGACGTAGCACAGATACGCAGTATTTT.

This clonotype was seen more than once but under ten times. This chain connects TRBV10-3 to TRBJ2-5; the D gene is possibly TRBD1 (5 bases). CDR3 length: 14 residues. Germline lookup yields CDR1 ENHRY and CDR2 SYGVKD. With 5 bases removed from V and 4 bases from J, the gap between germline ends came to 14 bases. CDR3 in DNA: TGTGCCATCAGTCCAGGGCCCGAAGGAGAGACCCAGTACTTC. Its protein is CAISPGPEGETQYF.

This clonotype showed up just a few times. For the CDR3, the DNA is TGTGCCAGCGCGGGAGCGGGAGGGAGAAATGAGCAGTTCTTC. Translating gives CASAGAGGRNEQFF. The chain links TRBV2 to TRBJ2-1, with TRBD2 matching 10 bases. Germline CDR1 reads SNHLY; CDR2 reads FYNNEI. The CDR3 is 14 amino acids. V lost 8 bases to trimming and J lost 7 bases; unmatched junction nucleotides: 8.

This clonotype was detected ten times or more. The rearrangement uses TRBV7-8 and TRBJ1-1, with TRBD1 matching 9 bases. Losses at the gene ends were 2 bases for V and 2 bases for J; bases not matched to a gene: 3. The CDR3 totals 15 residues. The germline V gene has CDR1 SGHVS and CDR2 FQNEAQ. CDR3 nucleotide sequence: TGTGCCAGCAGCTTACCGGGACAGGGAAACACTGAAGCTTTCTTT. It translates to CASSLPGQGNTEAFF.

In this sample, this clonotype turned up many times. J is TRBJ1-6 and V is TRBV20-1, with no clear D. This CDR3 is 13 amino acids long. Germline CDR1 reads DFQATT; CDR2 reads SNEGSKA (reference sequence). Trimming removed 2 bases at V and 7 bases at J, with 9 bases between. The CDR3 bases are TGCAGTGCTAGACAGGATAAAAATTCACCCCTCCACTTT. Protein sequence: CSARQDKNSPLHF.

This clonotype was recorded many times. This chain links TRBV28 with TRBJ2-3; no reliable D call. Germline V gene sequence: CDR1 MDHEN, CDR2 SYDVKM. V was shortened by 5 bases and J by 5 bases, with 17 bases between the two germline ends. This CDR3 region has 15 residues. CDR3 region: CASSGLRLWGDTQYF. The DNA for the CDR3 is TGTGCCAGCAGTGGGTTGCGACTCTGGGGAGATACGCAGTATTTT.

This clonotype showed up many times. V gene TRBV19 combines with J gene TRBJ1-2, with TRBD1 matching over 9 bases. Germline CDR1 LNHDA, CDR2 SQIVND (reference sequence). This CDR3 is 14 amino acids long. With 8 bases clipped from V and 4 bases from J, the junction kept 8 bases outside the gene matches. CDR3 nucleotide sequence: TGTGCCAGTTGCAAAGCGGACAGGGGCTATGGCTACACCTTC. Encoded protein: CASCKADRGYGYTF.

The rearrangement links TRBV3-1 to TRBJ2-1; tentatively, D is TRBD2 (6 bases). V lost 4 bases and J lost 2, with 12 bases in between. The germline V gene encodes CDR1 LGHDT and CDR2 YNNKEL (reference sequence). The CDR3 has 15 amino acids. The CDR3: CASSPGGYTYNEQFF. The DNA of the CDR3 is TGTGCCAGCAGCCCCGGGGGTTATACCTACAATGAGCAGTTCTTC.

V is TRBV9 and J is TRBJ1-6; TRBD1 might be the D (5 bases). The CDR3 sequence is 15 residues long. Per the germline V gene, CDR1 is SGDLS and CDR2 is YYNGEE. The V end was cut by 3 bases, the J end by 0 bases, with 7 bases between. The CDR3 here is CASSEQVSYNSPLHF. The DNA of the CDR3 is TGTGCCAGCAGCGAACAGGTCTCCTATAATTCACCCCTCCACTTT.

At least ten counts were recorded for this clonotype. The J gene is TRBJ1-1, the V gene TRBV6-1, with D possibly TRBD1 on 6 matching bases. Germline CDR1 reads MNHNS; CDR2 reads SASEGT. Trimming removed 2 bases at V and 3 bases at J, with 16 bases between. This CDR3 is built from 16 residues. This CDR3 is CASSETGNRGDTEAFF. The CDR3 DNA follows: TGTGCCAGCAGTGAAACGGGTAATAGGGGGGACACTGAAGCTTTCTTT.